The following is a T cell receptor (beta chain) sequence with its context. The data originate from a study of control samples from healthy donors and cancer patients. The data were produced by immunoSEQ multiplex PCR, yet TCRdb's version contains in-frame clones alone and is incomplete. In the table there are roughly 41,000 clones, approximately 94% of which are singletons. CDR1 SGHTA and CDR2 FQGNSA come from the germline V gene. The CDR3 spans 14 residues. V dropped 3 bases and J dropped 1 base, with 9 bases sitting between them. This TCR was sampled from a man between 60 and 75 years old in good health. Sequenced: blood. This chain connects TRBV7-2 to TRBJ1-1; a weak D match, TRBD1 (5 bases). The CDR3 spells CASSLDISNTEAFF. In nucleotides, the CDR3 is TGTGCCAGCAGCTTGGACATCTCGAACACTGAAGCTTTCTTT. Combining the CDR3 with reference TRBV7-2 and TRBJ1-1 gives the whole variable domain GAGVSQSPSNKVTEKGKDVELRCDPISGHTALYWYRQSLGQGLEFLIYFQGNSAPDKSGLPSDRFSAERTGGSVSTLTIQRTQQEDSAVYLCASSLDISNTEAFFGQGTRLTVV.